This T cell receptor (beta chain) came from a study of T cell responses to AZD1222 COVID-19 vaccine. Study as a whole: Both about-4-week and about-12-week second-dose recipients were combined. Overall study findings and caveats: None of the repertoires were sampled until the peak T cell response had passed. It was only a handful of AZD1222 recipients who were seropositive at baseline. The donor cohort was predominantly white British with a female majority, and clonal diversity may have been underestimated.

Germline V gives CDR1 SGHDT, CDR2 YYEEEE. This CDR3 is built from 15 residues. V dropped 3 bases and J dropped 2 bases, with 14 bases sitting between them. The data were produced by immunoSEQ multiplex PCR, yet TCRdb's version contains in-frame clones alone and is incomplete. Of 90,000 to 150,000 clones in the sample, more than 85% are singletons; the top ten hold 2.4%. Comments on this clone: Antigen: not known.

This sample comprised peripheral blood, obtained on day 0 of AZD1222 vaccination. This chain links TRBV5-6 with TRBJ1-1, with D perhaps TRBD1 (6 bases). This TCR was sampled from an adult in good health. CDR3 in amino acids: CASSYPRGHNTEAFF. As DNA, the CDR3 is TGTGCCAGCAGCTACCCCAGGGGACATAACACTGAAGCTTTCTTT.